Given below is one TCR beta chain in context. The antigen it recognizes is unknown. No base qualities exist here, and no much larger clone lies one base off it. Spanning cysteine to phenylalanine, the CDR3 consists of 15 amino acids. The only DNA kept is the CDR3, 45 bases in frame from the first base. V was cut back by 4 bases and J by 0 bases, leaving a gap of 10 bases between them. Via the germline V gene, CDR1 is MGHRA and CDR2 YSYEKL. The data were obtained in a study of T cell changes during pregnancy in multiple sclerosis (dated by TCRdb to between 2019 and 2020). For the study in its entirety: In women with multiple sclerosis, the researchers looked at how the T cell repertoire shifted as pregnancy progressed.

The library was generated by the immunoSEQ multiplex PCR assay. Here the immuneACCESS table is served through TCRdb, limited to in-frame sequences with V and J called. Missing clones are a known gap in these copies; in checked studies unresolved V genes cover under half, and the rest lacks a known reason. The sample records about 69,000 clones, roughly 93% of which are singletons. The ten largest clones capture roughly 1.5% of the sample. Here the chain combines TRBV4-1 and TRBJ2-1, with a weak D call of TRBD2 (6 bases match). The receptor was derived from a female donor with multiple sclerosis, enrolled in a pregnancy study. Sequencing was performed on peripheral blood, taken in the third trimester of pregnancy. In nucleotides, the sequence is TGCGCCAGCAGCCGGGGACTTATCTCCTACAATGAGCAGTTCTTC. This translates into CASSRGLISYNEQFF.